The clone carrying this T cell receptor beta chain was detected once. Its matching antigen is unknown. The method was immunoSEQ multiplex PCR; TCRdb's version includes in-frame clones alone and lacks a portion of them. This table has 400,000 to 450,000 clones, roughly 91% appearing once. This sample was included in a study of Ad26.COV2.S vaccination and SARS-CoV-2 variants. Across the whole study: A COV1001 Ad26.COV2.S trial-arm participant provided the sample.

V shed 5 bases and J 9 bases; nucleotides not matched to a gene: 9. There are 15 residues in the CDR3. Germline CDR1 MNHEY, CDR2 SMNVEV (reference sequence). Noted treatment: around 19 received Ad26.COV2.S at low or high dose, single or two shots; five or six received placebo; per-sample allocation not given. Collection of samples fell on day 63 after the first vaccine or placebo injection. Cohort 1b enrolled adults aged 18-55 years in Boston. Findings and caveats of the study: Vaccinated individuals (as opposed to placebo recipients) had higher spike-specific TCR breadth. Reports say spike-specific CD8+ and CD4+ T cell responses covered substantial breadth after vaccination.

The sequencing here drew on peripheral blood, taken in a trial of Ad26.COV2.S vaccine versus placebo. This TCR derives from a person between 18 and 60 years old who received the Ad26.COV2.S COVID-19 vaccine or a placebo. The J gene is TRBJ1-6, the V gene TRBV27; 8 nucleotides agree with TRBD1. The CDR3 DNA sequence: TGTGCCAGCAGTCTCTACAGGGGGAGCGGTTCACCCCTCCACTTT. It codes for CASSLYRGSGSPLHF.